Each of the 12 T cell receptor beta chains below was sequenced from the same sample in a study of shared clonotypes between healthy human individuals. Clones were sequenced by immunoSEQ multiplex PCR, and TCRdb holds only the in-frame ones, with some missing. Of around 2.5 million clones listed, roughly 93% were seen once; the top ten hold roughly 0.36%. Sequenced sample: naive CD4+ T cells from PBMCs. Subset indicated: CD45RA+ positively selected. These receptors all stem from a man aged 18 to 29 in good health. Some clones in this sample may be carry-over from other donors' samples.

The chain recombines TRBV10-3 with TRBJ1-5, with unresolved D. Germline loops: CDR1 ENHRY, CDR2 SYGVKD. The V end was cut by 0 bases, the J end by 3 bases, with 12 bases between. The CDR3 totals 16 residues. CDR3 loop: CAISESGSATNQPQHF. Written as DNA, the CDR3 is TGTGCCATCAGTGAGTCGGGGTCAGCCACCAATCAGCCCCAGCATTTT.

The rearrangement uses TRBV28 and TRBJ1-1, with D perhaps matching TRBD1 (5 bases). Germline-derived CDR1 and CDR2 are MDHEN and SYDVKM. V dropped 6 bases and J dropped 2 bases, with 16 bases sitting between them. The CDR3 runs to 15 residues. The CDR3 loop is CASSLPGRDNTEAFF. The CDR3 nucleotides read TGTGCCAGCAGCCTCCCCGGCAGGGATAACACTGAAGCTTTCTTT.

In its sample, this clone was seen a few times. This chain uses TRBV30 with TRBJ1-1; 9 nucleotides agree with TRBD1. The CDR3 is made up of 14 amino acids. Germline loops: CDR1 GTSNPN, CDR2 SVGIG (reference sequence). V was clipped by 4 bases and J by 3 bases; unmatched bases: 6. The CDR3 nucleotides read TGTGCCTGGACAAAGGGACAGGGACACACTGAAGCTTTCTTT. Encoded protein: CAWTKGQGHTEAFF.

This clone was found once. This chain uses TRBV11-1 with TRBJ2-6, with no clear D. The ends were cut back, 5 bases at V and 2 bases at J, with 4 bases in the middle. The CDR3 has 13 amino acids. Germline CDR1 SGHAT, CDR2 FQDESV (reference sequence). The CDR3 protein is CASSRTGANVLTF. Written as DNA, the CDR3 is TGTGCCAGCAGCCGGACTGGGGCCAACGTCCTGACTTTC.

With respect to this clone: Other DNA sequences within the sample encode an identical CDR3. The chain couples TRBV5-6 to TRBJ1-3; D perhaps matches TRBD1 (5 bases). The V gene's germline CDR1 is SGHDT and CDR2 YYEEEE. The V end was cut by 4 bases, the J end by 2 bases, with 13 bases between. CDR3 size: 15 residues. CDR3: CASSRKQGTGNTIYF. CDR3 sequence (DNA): TGTGCCAGCAGCCGGAAGCAGGGAACTGGAAACACCATATATTTT.

The rearrangement uses TRBV10-1 and TRBJ2-3; 8 bases align to TRBD1. This CDR3 is 14 amino acids long. Germline V gives CDR1 WNHNN, CDR2 SYGVQD (reference sequence). The V segment lost 6 bases and the J segment 1 base; nucleotides outside the gene matches: 3. The CDR3, as DNA: TGCGCCAGCAGCTCGGACAGGGGCACAGATACGCAGTATTTT. This codes for CASSSDRGTDTQYF.

CDR3 DNA: TGTGCCAGCAGCTTGGCGCCCGTTAGTGAGGGCTACACCTTC. It codes for CASSLAPVSEGYTF. This chain joins TRBV7-2 and TRBJ1-2, with no clear D. V lost 3 bases and J lost 8, with 16 bases in between. The CDR3 length is 14 residues. CDR1 is SGHTA and CDR2 is FQGNSA in the germline V gene.

V is TRBV5-6 and J is TRBJ1-3; D not resolved. Germline lookup yields CDR1 SGHDT and CDR2 YYEEEE. Between the trimmed V and J ends, which lost 4 bases and 4 bases, there was a span of 12 bases. The CDR3 is 14 amino acids. This CDR3 reads CASSDPGMGNTIYF. In DNA, the CDR3 is TGTGCCAGCAGCGACCCTGGGATGGGAAACACCATATATTTT.

About this clone: This CDR3 is also generated by other DNA sequences in the sample. V gene TRBV5-1 combines with J gene TRBJ1-4, with D possibly being TRBD1 (5 bases). The CDR3 sequence is 14 residues long. CDR1 and CDR2 (germline): SGHRS, YFSETQ. The V and J ends lost 4 bases and 3 bases respectively, with 10 bases between them. This CDR3 reads CASSAGTANEKLFF. CDR3 bases: TGCGCCAGCAGCGCCGGGACGGCTAATGAAAAACTGTTTTTT.

V gene TRBV7-3 combines with J gene TRBJ2-1; the D call may be TRBD1 or TRBD2 (6 bases each). The CDR3 has 14 amino acids. CDR1 is SGHTA, CDR2 FQGTGA, per germline. The V gene lost 6 bases and the J gene lost 7 bases, with 16 bases spanning the gap. The CDR3 coding sequence is TGTGCCAGCAGTCTTCCCGGAGGGGGGAATGAGCAGTTCTTC. Translated: CASSLPGGGNEQFF.

This chain connects TRBV9 to TRBJ2-7; D possibly corresponds to TRBD1 (6 bases). The CDR3 is 15 residues long. Trimming pared 3 bases from V and 2 bases from J, leaving 15 bases between. The V gene's germline CDR1 is SGDLS and CDR2 YYNGEE. The CDR3 nucleotides read TGTGCCAGCAGCGCCGCACCACAGGGAACCTACGAGCAGTACTTC. This codes for CASSAAPQGTYEQYF.

The chain links TRBV7-3 to TRBJ2-1; D ambiguous. Germline values: CDR1 SGHTA, CDR2 FQGTGA. Deletions cut 3 bases from V and 2 bases from J, with 14 bases between. The CDR3 length is 16 residues. DNA for the CDR3: TGTGCCAGCAGCTTCCTCGCGGACGGACCCTACAATGAGCAGTTCTTC. Amino acids: CASSFLADGPYNEQFF.